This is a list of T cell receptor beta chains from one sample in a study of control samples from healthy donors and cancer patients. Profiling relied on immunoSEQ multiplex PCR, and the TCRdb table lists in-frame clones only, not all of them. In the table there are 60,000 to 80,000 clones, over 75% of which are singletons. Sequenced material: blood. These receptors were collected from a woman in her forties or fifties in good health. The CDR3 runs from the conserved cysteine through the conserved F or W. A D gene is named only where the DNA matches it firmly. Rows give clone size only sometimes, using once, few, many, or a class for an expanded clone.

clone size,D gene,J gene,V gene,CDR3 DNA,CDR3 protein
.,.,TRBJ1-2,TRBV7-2,TGTGCCAGCAGTCCCACGGCCGCTAACTATGGCTACACCTTC,CASSPTAANYGYTF
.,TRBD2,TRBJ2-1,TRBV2,TGTGCCAGCAGGGCCCGGACTAGCGGGGATGACAATGAGCAGTTCTTC,CASRARTSGDDNEQFF
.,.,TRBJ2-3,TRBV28,TGTGCCAGCAGTGATGGGACTCACACAGATACGCAGTATTTT,CASSDGTHTDTQYF
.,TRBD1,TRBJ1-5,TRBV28,TGTGCCAGCAGTTTTCCAGGGACAGGGGTAAGCAATCAGCCCCAGCATTTT,CASSFPGTGVSNQPQHF
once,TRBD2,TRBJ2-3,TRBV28,TGTGCCAGCAGTTTCGGCCTAGCGGGAGTTGCAGATACGCAGTATTTT,CASSFGLAGVADTQYF
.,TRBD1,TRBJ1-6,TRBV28,TGTGCCAGCAGGGATCGGACAGGGGAGAATTCACCCCTCCACTTT,CASRDRTGENSPLHF
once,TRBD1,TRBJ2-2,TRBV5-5,TGTGCCAGCAGCATGACAGGGGGCAGGAACACCGGGGAGCTGTTTTTT,CASSMTGGRNTGELFF
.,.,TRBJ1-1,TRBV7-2,TGTGCCAGCAGCTTAAGGGCCCCTGAAGCTTTCTTT,CASSLRAPEAFF
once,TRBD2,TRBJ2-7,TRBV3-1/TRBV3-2,TGTGCCAGCAGCCTACTTAGCGGGAGCGGCTACGAGCAGTACTTC,CASSLLSGSGYEQYF
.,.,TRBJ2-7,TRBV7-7,TGTGCTAGCAGCTTACAACAGGGTGGCGAGCAGTACTTC,CASSLQQGGEQYF
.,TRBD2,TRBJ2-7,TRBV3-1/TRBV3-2,TGTGCCAGCAGCCAACTAGCGGGGAACGAGCAGTACTTC,CASSQLAGNEQYF
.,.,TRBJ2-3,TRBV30,TGTGCCTGGACCAACCCCCGGGTAGGGACAGATACGCAGTATTTT,CAWTNPRVGTDTQYF
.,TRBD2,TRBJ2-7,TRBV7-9,TGTGCCAGCAGCTTAGCTCCGGGGGGAGGCTACGAGCAGTACTTC,CASSLAPGGGYEQYF
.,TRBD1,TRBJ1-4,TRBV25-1,TGTGCCAGCAGCCTCGGACAGGGGCGAGATGAAAAACTGTTTTTT,CASSLGQGRDEKLFF
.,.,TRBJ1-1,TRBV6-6,TGTGCCAGCAGTTACTTATCCCCGGGGACTGAAGCTTTCTTT,CASSYLSPGTEAFF
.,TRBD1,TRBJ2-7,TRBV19,TGTGCCAGTAGATCCGGGACAGGGGTCTCCTACGAGCAGTACTTC,CASRSGTGVSYEQYF
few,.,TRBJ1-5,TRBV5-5,TGTGCCAGCAGCAGAACTACAGGCCTCAATCAGCCCCAGCATTTT,CASSRTTGLNQPQHF
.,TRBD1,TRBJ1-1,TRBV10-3,TGTGCCATCAGTGAGTCGGGGACAGGGGGAGGCGGAGATGCGGCTTTCTTT,CAISESGTGGGGDAAFF
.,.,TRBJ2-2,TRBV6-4,TGTGCCAGCAGTCTCCAAAGAGACGGGGAGCTGTTTTTT,CASSLQRDGELFF
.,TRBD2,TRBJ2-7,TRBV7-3,TGTGCCAGCAGCTCTAACCCAGCGGGAGTAGGGGAGCAGTACTTC,CASSSNPAGVGEQYF
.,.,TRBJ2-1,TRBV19,TGTGCCAGTAGTATTTACAATGAGCAGTTCTTC,CASSIYNEQFF
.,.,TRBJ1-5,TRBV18,TGTGCCAGCTCACCCGAATCTAGCAATCAGCCCCAGCATTTT,CASSPESSNQPQHF
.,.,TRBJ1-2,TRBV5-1,TGCGCCAGCAGCTTGGCGTCAGGGGCGGGCGGCTACACCTTC,CASSLASGAGGYTF
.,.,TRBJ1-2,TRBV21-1,TGTGCCAGCAGCTTCCGGGACAGTGTCCCCCGTGGCTACACCTTC,CASSFRDSVPRGYTF
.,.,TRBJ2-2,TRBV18,TGTGCCAGCCTTAAGCAGGGTGGTAACACCGGGGAGCTGTTTTTT,CASLKQGGNTGELFF
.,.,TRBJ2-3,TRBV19,TGTGCCAGTAGTTCCCGACCGTCGAGCAGCGCAGATACGCAGTATTTT,CASSSRPSSSADTQYF
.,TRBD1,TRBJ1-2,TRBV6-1,TGTGCCAGCAGTGAATCCCTCGGGACAGGGGGCTACACCTTC,CASSESLGTGGYTF
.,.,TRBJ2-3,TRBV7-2,TGTGCCAGCAGCTTACCAGGCACAGATACGCAGTATTTT,CASSLPGTDTQYF
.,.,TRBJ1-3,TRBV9,TGTGCCAGCAGCGTAGGGGGTGACCCCTCTGGAAACACCATATATTTT,CASSVGGDPSGNTIYF
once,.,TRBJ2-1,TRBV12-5,TGTGCTAGTGGTTTGACGAGAGGGCAGTTCTTC,CASGLTRGQFF
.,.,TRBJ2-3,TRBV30,TGTGCCTGGAGTAGAACAGGGAATACAGATACGCAGTATTTT,CAWSRTGNTDTQYF
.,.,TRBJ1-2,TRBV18,TGTGCCAGCTCACCAGAGGGAGGACCGAACTATGGCTACACCTTC,CASSPEGGPNYGYTF
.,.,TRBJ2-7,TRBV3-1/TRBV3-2,TGTGCCAGCAGCCAAGATTCCCGAGGAAATTGGTACGAGCAGTACTTC,CASSQDSRGNWYEQYF
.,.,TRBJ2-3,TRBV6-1,TGTGCCAGCAGTGAAGCGAGACCTAACACAGATACGCAGTATTTT,CASSEARPNTDTQYF
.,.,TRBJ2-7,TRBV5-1,TGCGCCAGCAGCTTGTTCGAGCAGTACTTC,CASSLFEQYF
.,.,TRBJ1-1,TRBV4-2,TGTGCCAGCAGCCAAGGGAGGACTGAAGCTTTCTTT,CASSQGRTEAFF
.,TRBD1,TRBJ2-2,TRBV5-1,TGCGCCAGCAGCCCCAACGTCGACAGGGAGGGGGAGCTGTTTTTT,CASSPNVDREGELFF
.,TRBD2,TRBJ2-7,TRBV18,TGTGCCAGCTCACCTCCTAGCGGGAGTTCCTACGAGCAGTACTTC,CASSPPSGSSYEQYF
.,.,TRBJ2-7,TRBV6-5,TGTGCCAGCAGACGGGCCGCCCAGGGCTCCTACGAGCAGTACTTC,CASRRAAQGSYEQYF
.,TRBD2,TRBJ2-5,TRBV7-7,TGTGCTAGCAGTCCCGGGACTAGCGCATCCCAAGAGACCCAGTACTTC,CASSPGTSASQETQYF
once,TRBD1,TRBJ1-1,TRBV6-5,TGTGCCAGTAGATCCGGGACAGAGAACACTGAAGCTTTCTTT,CASRSGTENTEAFF
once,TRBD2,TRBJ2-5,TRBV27,TGTGCCAGCAGTCCGACTAGCGGGAGGGCTCGTGGGGTGGAGACCCAGTACTTC,CASSPTSGRARGVETQYF
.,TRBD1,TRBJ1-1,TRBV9,TGTGCCAGCAGCGTAGTACCGGGACAGGTCATGAACACTGAAGCTTTCTTT,CASSVVPGQVMNTEAFF
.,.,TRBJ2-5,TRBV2,TGTGCCAGCAGTGGGTGGATGGCTCGGCAAGAGACCCAGTACTTC,CASSGWMARQETQYF
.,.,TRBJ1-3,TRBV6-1,TGTGCCAGCAGTGAGCCGGGACAAGGAAGAAACACCATATATTTT,CASSEPGQGRNTIYF
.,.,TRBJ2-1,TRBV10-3,TGTGCCATCAGGGACGGAGCGGGTTACAATGAGCAGTTCTTC,CAIRDGAGYNEQFF
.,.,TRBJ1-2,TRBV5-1,TGCGCCAGCAGCCCGGAGGGTGGGGCCTATGGCTACACCTTC,CASSPEGGAYGYTF
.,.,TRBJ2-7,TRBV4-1,TGCGCCAGCAGCCAAGGGCCAGCGCACTACGAGCAGTACTTC,CASSQGPAHYEQYF
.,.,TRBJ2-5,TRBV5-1,TGCGCCAGCAGCCCGGGTTGGGGACGGGAGACCCAGTACTTC,CASSPGWGRETQYF
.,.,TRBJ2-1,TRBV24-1,TGTGCCACCAGTGATCACCTCCGGGCTAGCGCCCTCAATGAGCAGTTCTTC,CATSDHLRASALNEQFF
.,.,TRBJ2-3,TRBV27,TGTGCCAGCAGCGCCCGGCCCACAGATACGCAGTATTTT,CASSARPTDTQYF
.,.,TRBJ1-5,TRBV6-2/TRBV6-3,TGTGCCAGCAGTTACCCCAGGAAAGGGCAGCCCCAGCATTTT,CASSYPRKGQPQHF
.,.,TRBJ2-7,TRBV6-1,TGTGCCAGCAGTGAACGGAGAGGGCTCGAGCAGTACTTC,CASSERRGLEQYF
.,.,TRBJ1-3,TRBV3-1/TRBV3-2,TGTGCCAGCAGCCAAGATCTTGCAGGGAGTCATAGAGACTCTGGAAACACCATATATTTT,CASSQDLAGSHRDSGNTIYF